The source of this T cell receptor (beta chain) is a study of shared clonotypes between healthy human individuals. Study in general: The composition of the donors was a couple of women and a few men aged 18 to 49.

Assay: immunoSEQ multiplex PCR; the TCRdb copy retains only in-frame clones and omits some. The table lists roughly 480,000 clones, 79% of them singletons, with roughly 12% in the top ten. The CDR3 consists of 15 residues. Germline lookup yields CDR1 SEHNR and CDR2 FQNEAQ (reference sequence). V was trimmed by 0 bases and J by 4 bases, leaving 10 bases between them. The sample consisted of PBMCs. This clonotype was obtained from a woman between 40 and 55 years old in good health. Some clones in this sample may be carry-over from other donors' samples. This chain joins TRBV7-9 and TRBJ1-3; D is ambiguous. CDR3 bases: TGTGCCAGCAGCTTAGCGTCCAGGCCCGGAAACACCATATATTTT. This sequence encodes CASSLASRPGNTIYF.